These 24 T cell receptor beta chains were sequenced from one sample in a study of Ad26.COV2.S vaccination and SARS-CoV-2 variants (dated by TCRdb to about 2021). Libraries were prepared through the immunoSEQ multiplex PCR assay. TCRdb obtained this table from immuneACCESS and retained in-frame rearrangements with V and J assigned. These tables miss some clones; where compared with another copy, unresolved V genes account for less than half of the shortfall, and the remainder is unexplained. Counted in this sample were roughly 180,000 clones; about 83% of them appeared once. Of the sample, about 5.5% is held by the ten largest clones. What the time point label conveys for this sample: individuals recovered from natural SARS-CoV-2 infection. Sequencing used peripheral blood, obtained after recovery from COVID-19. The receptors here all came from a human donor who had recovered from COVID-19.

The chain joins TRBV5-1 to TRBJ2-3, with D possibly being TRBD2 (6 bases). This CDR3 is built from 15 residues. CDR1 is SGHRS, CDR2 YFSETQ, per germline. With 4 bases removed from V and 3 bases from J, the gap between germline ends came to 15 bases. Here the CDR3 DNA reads TGCGCCAGCAGCGCGGGACTCAGGCGGACAGATACGCAGTATTTT. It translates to CASSAGLRRTDTQYF.

The CDR3 spells CSGGAHGAGEQYF. DNA of the CDR3: TGCAGCGGGGGGGCCCACGGGGCGGGAGAGCAGTACTTC. The chain joins TRBV29-1 to TRBJ2-7; D assignment may be TRBD1 or TRBD2 (6 bases each). Per the germline V gene, CDR1 is SQVTM and CDR2 is ANQGSEA. The CDR3 has 13 amino acids. V shed 7 bases and J shed 7 bases, with 20 bases lying between them.

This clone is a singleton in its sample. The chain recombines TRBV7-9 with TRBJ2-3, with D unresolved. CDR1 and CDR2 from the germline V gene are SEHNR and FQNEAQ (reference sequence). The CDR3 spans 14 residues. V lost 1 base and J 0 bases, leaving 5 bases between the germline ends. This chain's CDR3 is CASSLERSTDTQYF. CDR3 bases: TGTGCCAGCAGCTTAGAGAGGAGCACAGATACGCAGTATTTT.

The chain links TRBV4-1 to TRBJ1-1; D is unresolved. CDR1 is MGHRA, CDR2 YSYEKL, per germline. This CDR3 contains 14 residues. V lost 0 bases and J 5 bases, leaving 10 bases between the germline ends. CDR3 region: CASSQENKRTEAFF. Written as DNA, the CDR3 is TGCGCCAGCAGCCAAGAAAACAAACGAACTGAAGCTTTCTTT.

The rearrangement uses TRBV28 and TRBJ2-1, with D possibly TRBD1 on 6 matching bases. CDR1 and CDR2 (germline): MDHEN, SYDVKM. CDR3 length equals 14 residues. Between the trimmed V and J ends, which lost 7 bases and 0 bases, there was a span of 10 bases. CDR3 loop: CASKGVSSYNEQFF. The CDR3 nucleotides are TGTGCCAGCAAGGGGGTGAGCTCCTACAATGAGCAGTTCTTC. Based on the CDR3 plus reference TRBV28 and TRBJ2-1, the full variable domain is DVKVTQSSRYLVKRTGEKVFLECVQDMDHENMFWYRQDPGLGLRLIYFSYDVKMKEKGDIPEGYSVSREKKERFSLILESASTNQTSMYLCASKGVSSYNEQFFGPGTRLTVL.

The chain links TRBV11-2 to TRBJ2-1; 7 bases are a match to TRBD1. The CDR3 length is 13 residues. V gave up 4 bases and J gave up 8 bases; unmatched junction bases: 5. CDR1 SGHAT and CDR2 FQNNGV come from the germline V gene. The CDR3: CASSSRGQHEQFF. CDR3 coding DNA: TGTGCCAGCAGCTCCCGGGGACAGCATGAGCAGTTCTTC.

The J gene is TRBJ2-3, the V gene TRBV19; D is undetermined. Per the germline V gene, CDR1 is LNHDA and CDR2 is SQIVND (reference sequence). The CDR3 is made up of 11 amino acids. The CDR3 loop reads CARKKVFGQYF. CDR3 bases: TGTGCTCGAAAGAAGGTTTTCGGGCAGTATTTT.

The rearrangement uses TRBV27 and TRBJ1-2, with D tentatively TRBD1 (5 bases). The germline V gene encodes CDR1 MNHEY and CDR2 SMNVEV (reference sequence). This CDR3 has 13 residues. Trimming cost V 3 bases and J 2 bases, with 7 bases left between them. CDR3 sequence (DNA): TGTGCCAGCAGTTTGGGACGGAACTATGGCTACACCTTC. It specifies CASSLGRNYGYTF.

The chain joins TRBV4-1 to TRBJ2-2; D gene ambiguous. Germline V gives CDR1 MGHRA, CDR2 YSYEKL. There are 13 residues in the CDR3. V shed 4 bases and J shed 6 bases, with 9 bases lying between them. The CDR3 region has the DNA TGCGCCAGCAGCCCCGAAGGGTCCGGGGAGCTGTTTTTT. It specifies CASSPEGSGELFF.

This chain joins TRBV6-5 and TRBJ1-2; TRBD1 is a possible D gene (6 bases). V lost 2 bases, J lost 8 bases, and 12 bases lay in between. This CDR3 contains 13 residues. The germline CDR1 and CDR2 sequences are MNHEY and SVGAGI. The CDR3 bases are TGTGCCAGCAGTTACCAACAGGGAGGGGGCTACACCTTC. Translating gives CASSYQQGGGYTF.

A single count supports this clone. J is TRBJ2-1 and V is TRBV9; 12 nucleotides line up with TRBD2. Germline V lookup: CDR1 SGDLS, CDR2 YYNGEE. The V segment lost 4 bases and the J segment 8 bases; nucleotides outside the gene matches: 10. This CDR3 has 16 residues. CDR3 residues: CASSFGLAGTTDEQFF. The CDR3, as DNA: TGTGCCAGCAGCTTTGGACTAGCGGGGACCACCGATGAGCAGTTCTTC. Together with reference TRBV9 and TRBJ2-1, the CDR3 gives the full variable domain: DSGVTQTPKHLITATGQRVTLRCSPRSGDLSVYWYQQSLDQGLQFLIQYYNGEERAKGNILERFSAQQFPDLHSELNLSSLELGDSALYFCASSFGLAGTTDEQFFGPGTRLTVL.

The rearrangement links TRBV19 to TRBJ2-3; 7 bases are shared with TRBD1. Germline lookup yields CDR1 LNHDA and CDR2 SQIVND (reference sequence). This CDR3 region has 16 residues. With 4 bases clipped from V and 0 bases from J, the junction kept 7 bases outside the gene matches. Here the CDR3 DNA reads TGTGCCAGTAGTACCCGACAGGGCCCTAGCACAGATACGCAGTATTTT. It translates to CASSTRQGPSTDTQYF.

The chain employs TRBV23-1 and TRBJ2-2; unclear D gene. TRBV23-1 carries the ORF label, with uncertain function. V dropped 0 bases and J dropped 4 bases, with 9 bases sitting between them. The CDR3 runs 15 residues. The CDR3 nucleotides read TGCGCCAGCAGTCAATCGGCCCCGGGCACCGGGGAGCTGTTTTTT. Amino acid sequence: CASSQSAPGTGELFF.

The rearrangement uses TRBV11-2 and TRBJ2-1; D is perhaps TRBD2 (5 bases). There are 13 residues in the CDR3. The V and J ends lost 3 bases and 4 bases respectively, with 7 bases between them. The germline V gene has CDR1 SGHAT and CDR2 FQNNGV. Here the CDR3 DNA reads TGTGCCAGCAGCTTCCCGGGGTACAATGAGCAGTTCTTC. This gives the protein CASSFPGYNEQFF.

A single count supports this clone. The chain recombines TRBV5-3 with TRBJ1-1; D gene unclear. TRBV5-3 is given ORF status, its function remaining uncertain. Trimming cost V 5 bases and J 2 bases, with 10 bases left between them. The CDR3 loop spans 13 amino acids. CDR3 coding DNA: TGTGCCAGAAGACGGCGTCATAACACTGAAGCTTTCTTT. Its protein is CARRRRHNTEAFF.

The CDR3 DNA sequence: TGTGCCACCAGCAGAGTAGGTGGTAGTCCGTCGGGGGCCGAGCAGTACTTC. Protein: CATSRVGGSPSGAEQYF. The gene calls are TRBV15 and TRBJ2-7, with D possibly being TRBD1 or TRBD2 (6 bases each). Germline CDR1 is LNHNV and CDR2 is YYDKDF (reference sequence). This CDR3 region has 17 residues. V was trimmed by 1 base and J by 6 bases, leaving 22 bases between them.

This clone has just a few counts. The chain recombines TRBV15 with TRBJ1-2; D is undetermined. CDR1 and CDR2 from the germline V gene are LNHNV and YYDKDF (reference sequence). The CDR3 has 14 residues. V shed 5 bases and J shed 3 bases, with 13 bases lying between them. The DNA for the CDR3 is TGTGCCACCAGCGACGAGGAGGGCTACTATGGCTACACCTTC. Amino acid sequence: CATSDEEGYYGYTF.

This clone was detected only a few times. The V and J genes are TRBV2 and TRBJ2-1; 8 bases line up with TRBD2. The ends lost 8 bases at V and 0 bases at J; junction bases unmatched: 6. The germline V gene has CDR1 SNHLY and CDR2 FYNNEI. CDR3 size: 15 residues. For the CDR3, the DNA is TGTGCCAGCGGATCCGGGACTAGCTCCTACAATGAGCAGTTCTTC. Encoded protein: CASGSGTSSYNEQFF.

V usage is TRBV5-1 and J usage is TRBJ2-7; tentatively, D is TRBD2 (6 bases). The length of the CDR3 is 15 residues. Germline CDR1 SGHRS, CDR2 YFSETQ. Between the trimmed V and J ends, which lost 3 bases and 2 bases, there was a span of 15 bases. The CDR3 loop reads CASSSGRQEAYEQYF. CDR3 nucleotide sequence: TGCGCCAGCAGCTCGGGGAGGCAGGAGGCCTACGAGCAGTACTTC. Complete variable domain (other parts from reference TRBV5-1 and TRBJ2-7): KAGVTQTPRYLIKTRGQQVTLSCSPISGHRSVSWYQQTPGQGLQFLFEYFSETQRNKGNFPGRFSGRQFSNSRSEMNVSTLELGDSALYLCASSSGRQEAYEQYFGPGTRLTVT.

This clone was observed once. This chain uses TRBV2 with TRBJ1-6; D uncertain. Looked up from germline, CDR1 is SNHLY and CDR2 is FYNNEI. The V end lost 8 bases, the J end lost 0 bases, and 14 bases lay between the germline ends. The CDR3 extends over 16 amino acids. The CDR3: CASLPEGSSYNSPLHF. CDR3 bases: TGTGCCAGCTTACCCGAAGGGAGCTCCTATAATTCACCCCTCCACTTT.

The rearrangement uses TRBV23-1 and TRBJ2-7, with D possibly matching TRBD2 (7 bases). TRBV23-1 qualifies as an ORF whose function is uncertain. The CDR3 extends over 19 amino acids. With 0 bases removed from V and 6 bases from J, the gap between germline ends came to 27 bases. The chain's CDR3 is CASSQSGGGSAFALSEQYF. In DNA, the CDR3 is TGCGCCAGCAGTCAATCGGGGGGCGGGAGCGCGTTCGCGTTAAGCGAGCAGTACTTC.

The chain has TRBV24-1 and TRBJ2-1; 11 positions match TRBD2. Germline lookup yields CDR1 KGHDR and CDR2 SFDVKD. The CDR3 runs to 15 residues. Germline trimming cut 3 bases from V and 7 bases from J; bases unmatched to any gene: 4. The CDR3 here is CATSDPGLADNEQFF. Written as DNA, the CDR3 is TGTGCCACCAGTGATCCGGGACTAGCGGATAATGAGCAGTTCTTC.

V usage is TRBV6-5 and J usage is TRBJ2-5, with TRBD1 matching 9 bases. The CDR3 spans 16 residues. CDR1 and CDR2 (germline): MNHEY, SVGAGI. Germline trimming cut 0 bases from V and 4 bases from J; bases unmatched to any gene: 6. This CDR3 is CASSYSRTGGPETQYF. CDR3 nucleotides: TGTGCCAGCAGTTACTCAAGAACAGGGGGCCCAGAGACCCAGTACTTC.

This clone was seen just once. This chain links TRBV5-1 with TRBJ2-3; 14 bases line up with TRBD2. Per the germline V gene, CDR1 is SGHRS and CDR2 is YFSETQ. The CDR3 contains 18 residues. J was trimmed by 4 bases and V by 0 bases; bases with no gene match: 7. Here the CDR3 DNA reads TGCGCCAGCAGCTTGGTTGGGGGGACTAGCGGGAGATCAGATACGCAGTATTTT. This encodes CASSLVGGTSGRSDTQYF.